Below are 8 T cell receptor beta chains sequenced from a single sample in a study of cytomegalovirus exposure and HLA in healthy donors. A multiplex PCR was run with 60 Vbeta primers and 13 Jbeta primers. The protocol was immunoSEQ multiplex PCR, while the TCRdb copy is restricted to in-frame clones and leaves out a portion. The profile covers around 80,000 clones, with 74% appearing a single time and about 8.6% taken by the ten largest. The sample comprised PBMCs. Every receptor here comes from a man between 40 and 49 years old in good health and CMV-seropositive.

This clone showed up just a few times. The sample carries other DNA sequences with the same CDR3. This chain connects TRBV2 to TRBJ1-5; the D gene is possibly TRBD1 (6 bases). The CDR3 sequence is 13 residues long. V lost 4 bases and J 4 bases, leaving 8 bases between the germline ends. The germline CDR1 and CDR2 sequences are SNHLY and FYNNEI. CDR3 sequence: CASSGTGNQPQHF. The DNA of the CDR3 is TGTGCCAGCAGTGGTACAGGGAATCAGCCCCAGCATTTT.

The genes are TRBV30 and TRBJ2-2, with D maybe TRBD1 (6 bases). The CDR3 is 12 residues long. Trimming removed 3 bases from V and 9 bases from J, with 11 bases in between. Germline CDR1 is GTSNPN and CDR2 is SVGIG (reference sequence). CDR3 sequence reads: CAWRQGGRELFF. The CDR3 DNA sequence: TGTGCCTGGAGACAGGGTGGCAGGGAGCTGTTTTTT.

The rearrangement links TRBV7-2 to TRBJ2-3; TRBD2 matches at 7 bases. The length of the CDR3 is 16 residues. Trimming removed 6 bases from V and 5 bases from J; junction bases left unmatched: 14. The germline V gene has CDR1 SGHTA and CDR2 FQGNSA. The CDR3 bases are TGTGCCAGCAGACGCAGGGAGGCGGGGGTGGGAGATACGCAGTATTTT. This codes for CASRRREAGVGDTQYF.

The rearrangement joins TRBV2 to TRBJ2-1, with TRBD2 matching 10 bases. Germline V gene data show CDR1 as SNHLY and CDR2 as FYNNEI. This CDR3 is 14 amino acids long. J gave up 2 bases and V 8 bases, and 3 bases lay outside the gene matches. CDR3 residues: CASLTSGAYNEQFF. In DNA, the CDR3 is TGTGCCAGCCTCACTAGCGGGGCCTACAATGAGCAGTTCTTC. Full variable domain (outside the CDR3, taken from reference TRBV2 and TRBJ2-1): EPEVTQTPSHQVTQMGQEVILRCVPISNHLYFYWYRQILGQKVEFLVSFYNNEISEKSEIFDDQFSVERPDGSNFTLKIRSTKLEDSAMYFCASLTSGAYNEQFFGPGTRLTVL.

The genes are TRBV4-2 and TRBJ2-1; 8 nucleotides line up with TRBD2. After removal of 0 bases from V and 7 bases from J, the junction contained 11 bases not matched to a gene. The CDR3 contains 17 residues. The germline V gene has CDR1 LGHNA and CDR2 YNFKEQ. The CDR3 nucleotides are TGTGCCAGCAGCCAAGACCTTACTGTCGGGGGGGCGAATGAGCAGTTCTTC. This sequence encodes CASSQDLTVGGANEQFF.

The V gene is TRBV13, the J gene TRBJ2-2, with D uncertain. V was clipped by 0 bases and J by 5 bases, with 10 bases between them. This CDR3 spans 15 amino acids. Germline assignment: CDR1 PRHDT and CDR2 FYEKMQ (reference sequence). The CDR3 nucleotides read TGTGCCAGCAGCTTAGGGGGCAGGCCTACCGGGGAGCTGTTTTTT. This sequence encodes CASSLGGRPTGELFF.

The chain combines TRBV29-1 with TRBJ2-5, with 8 bases that match TRBD1. Gene TRBJ2-7 matches the end of the DNA better, so the J call may be wrong. This CDR3 contains 15 residues. CDR1 and CDR2 (germline): SQVTM, ANQGSEA. The CDR3 is CSVVFWPGGGYEQYF. Written as DNA, the CDR3 is TGCAGCGTCGTATTCTGGCCAGGGGGCGGGTACGAGCAGTACTTC.

This sequence joins TRBV18 and TRBJ2-6; D unclear. The germline V gene encodes CDR1 KGHSH and CDR2 LQKENI. This CDR3 is 15 amino acids long. Trimming cost V 2 bases and J 0 bases, with 5 bases left between them. CDR3 coding DNA: TGTGCCAGCTCACCAATCAGCTCTGGGGCCAACGTCCTGACTTTC. As protein: CASSPISSGANVLTF.